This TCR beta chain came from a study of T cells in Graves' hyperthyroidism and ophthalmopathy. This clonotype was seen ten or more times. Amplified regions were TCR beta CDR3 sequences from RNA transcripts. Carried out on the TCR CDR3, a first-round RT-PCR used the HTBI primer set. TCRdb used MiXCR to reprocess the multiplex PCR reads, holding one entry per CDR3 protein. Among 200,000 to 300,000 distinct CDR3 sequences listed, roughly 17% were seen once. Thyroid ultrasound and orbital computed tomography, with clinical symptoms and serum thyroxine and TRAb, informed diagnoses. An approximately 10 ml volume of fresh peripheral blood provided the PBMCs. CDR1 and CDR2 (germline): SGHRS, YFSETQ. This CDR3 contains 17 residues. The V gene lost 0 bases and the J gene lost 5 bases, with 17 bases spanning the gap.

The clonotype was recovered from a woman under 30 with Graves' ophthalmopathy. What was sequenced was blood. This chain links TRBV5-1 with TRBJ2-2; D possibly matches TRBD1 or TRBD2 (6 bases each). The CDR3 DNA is TGCGCCAGCAGCTTGGCTTCGGGGGCAAGGATAACCGGGGAGCTGTTTTTT. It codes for CASSLASGARITGELFF.